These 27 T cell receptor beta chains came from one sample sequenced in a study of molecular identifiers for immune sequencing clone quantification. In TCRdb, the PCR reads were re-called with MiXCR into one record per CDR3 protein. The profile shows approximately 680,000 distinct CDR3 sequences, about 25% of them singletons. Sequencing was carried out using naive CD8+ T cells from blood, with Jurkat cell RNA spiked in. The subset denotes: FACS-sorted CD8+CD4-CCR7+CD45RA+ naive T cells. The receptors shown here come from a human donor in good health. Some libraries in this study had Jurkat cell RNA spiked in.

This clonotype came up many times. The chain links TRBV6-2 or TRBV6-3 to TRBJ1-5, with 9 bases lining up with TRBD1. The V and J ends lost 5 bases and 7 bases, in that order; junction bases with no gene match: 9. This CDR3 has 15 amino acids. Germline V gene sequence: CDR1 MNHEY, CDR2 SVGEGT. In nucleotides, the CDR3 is TGTGCCAGCAGTGACGGGACAGGGCTCGGGCAGCCCCAGCATTTT. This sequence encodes CASSDGTGLGQPQHF.

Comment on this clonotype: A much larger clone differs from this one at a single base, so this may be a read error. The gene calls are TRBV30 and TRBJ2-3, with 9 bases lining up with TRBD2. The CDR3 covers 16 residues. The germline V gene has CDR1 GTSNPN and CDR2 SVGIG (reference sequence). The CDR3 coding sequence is TGTGTCTGGACCCTCCTAGCGGGGCGATTCACAGATACGCAGTATTTT. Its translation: CVWTLLAGRFTDTQYF.

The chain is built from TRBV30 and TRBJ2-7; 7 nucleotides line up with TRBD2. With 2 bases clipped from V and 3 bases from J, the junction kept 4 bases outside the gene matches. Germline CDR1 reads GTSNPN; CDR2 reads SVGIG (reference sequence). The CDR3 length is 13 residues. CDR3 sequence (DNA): TGTGCCTGGAGTTACGGGGGGAACTACGAGCAGTACTTC. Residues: CAWSYGGNYEQYF.

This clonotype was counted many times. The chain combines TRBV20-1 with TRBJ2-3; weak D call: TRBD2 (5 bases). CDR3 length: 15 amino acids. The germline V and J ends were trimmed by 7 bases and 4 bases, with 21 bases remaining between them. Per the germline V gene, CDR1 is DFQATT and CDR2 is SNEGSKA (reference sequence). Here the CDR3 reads CSVPPLGNLADTQYF. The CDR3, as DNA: TGCAGTGTCCCCCCACTAGGAAATTTGGCAGATACGCAGTATTTT.

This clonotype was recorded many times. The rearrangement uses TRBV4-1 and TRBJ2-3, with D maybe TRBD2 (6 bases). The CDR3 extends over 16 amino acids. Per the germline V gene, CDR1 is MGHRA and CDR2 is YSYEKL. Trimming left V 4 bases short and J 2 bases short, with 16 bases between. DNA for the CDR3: TGCGCCAGCAGCCTGAGGGACTCCTTACACACAGATACGCAGTATTTT. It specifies CASSLRDSLHTDTQYF.

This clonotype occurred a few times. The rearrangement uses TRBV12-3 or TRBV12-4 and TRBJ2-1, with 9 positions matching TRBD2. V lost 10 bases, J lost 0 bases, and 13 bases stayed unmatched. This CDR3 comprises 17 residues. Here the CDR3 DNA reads TGTGCCACTGCTAAGGGTAGCGGGGGTCGCTCCTACAATGAGCAGTTCTTC. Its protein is CATAKGSGGRSYNEQFF.

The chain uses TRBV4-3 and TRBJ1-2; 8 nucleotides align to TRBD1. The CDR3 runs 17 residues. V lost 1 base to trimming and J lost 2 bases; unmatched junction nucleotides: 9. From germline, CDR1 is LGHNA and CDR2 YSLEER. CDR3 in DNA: TGCGCCAGCAGCCAAGCCCGGACAGGGACCCAAAACTATGGCTACACCTTC. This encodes CASSQARTGTQNYGYTF.

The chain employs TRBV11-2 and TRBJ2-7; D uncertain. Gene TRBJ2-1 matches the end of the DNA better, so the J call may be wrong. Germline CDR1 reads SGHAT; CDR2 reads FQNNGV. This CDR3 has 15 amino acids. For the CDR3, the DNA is TGTGCCAGCAGCTTAGACCGGACGATCTCCTACGAGCAGTTCTTC. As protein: CASSLDRTISYEQFF.

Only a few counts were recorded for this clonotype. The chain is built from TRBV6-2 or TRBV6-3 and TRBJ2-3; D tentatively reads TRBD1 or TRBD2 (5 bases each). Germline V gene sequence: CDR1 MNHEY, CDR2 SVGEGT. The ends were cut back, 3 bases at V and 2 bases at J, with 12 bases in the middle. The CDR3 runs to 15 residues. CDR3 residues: CASSYTGAITDTQYF. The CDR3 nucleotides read TGTGCCAGCAGTTATACCGGGGCTATCACAGATACGCAGTATTTT.

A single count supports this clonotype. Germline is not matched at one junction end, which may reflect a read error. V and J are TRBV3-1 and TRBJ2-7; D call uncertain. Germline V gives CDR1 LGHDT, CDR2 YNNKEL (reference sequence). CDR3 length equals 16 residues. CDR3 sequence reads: CANSQDFISDQYEQYF. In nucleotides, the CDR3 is TGTGCCAACAGCCAAGACTTTATCTCCGATCAATACGAGCAGTACTTC.

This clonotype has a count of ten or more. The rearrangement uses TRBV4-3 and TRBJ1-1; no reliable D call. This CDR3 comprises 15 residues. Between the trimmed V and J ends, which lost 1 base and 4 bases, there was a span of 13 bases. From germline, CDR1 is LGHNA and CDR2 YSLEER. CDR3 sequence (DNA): TGCGCCAGCAGCCAAGGTACCCGGATTGGCACTGAAGCTTTCTTT. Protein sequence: CASSQGTRIGTEAFF.

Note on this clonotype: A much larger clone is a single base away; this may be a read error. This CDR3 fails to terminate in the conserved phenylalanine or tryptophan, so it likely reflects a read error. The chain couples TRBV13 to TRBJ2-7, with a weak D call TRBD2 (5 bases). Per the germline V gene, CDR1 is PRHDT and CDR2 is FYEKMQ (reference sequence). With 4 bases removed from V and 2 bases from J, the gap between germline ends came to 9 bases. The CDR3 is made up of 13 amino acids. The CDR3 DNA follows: TGTGCCAGCAGCTCGGCCGGGGCCTACGAGCAGTACCTC. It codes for CASSSAGAYEQYL.

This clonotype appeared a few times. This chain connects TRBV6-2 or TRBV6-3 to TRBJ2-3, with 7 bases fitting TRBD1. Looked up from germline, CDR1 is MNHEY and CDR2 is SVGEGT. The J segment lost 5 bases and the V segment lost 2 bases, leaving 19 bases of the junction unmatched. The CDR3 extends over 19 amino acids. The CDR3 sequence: CASSYNQIDRDPYRDTQYF. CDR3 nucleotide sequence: TGTGCCAGCAGTTACAACCAGATTGACAGGGATCCTTATAGAGATACGCAGTATTTT.

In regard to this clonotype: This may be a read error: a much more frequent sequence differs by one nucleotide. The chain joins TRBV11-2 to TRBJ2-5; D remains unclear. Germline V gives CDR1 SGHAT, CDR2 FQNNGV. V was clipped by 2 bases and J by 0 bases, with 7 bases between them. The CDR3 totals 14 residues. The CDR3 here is CASSLSEDQETQYF. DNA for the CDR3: TGTGCCAGCAGCTTATCAGAGGACCAAGAGACCCAGTACTTC.

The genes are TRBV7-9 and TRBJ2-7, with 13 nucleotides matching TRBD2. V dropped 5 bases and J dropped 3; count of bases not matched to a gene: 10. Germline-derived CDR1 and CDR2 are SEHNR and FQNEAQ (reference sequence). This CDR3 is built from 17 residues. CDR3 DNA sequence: TGTGCCAGCAGCGAAGCCGGGACTAGCGGGAAGTACTACGAGCAGTACTTC. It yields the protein CASSEAGTSGKYYEQYF.

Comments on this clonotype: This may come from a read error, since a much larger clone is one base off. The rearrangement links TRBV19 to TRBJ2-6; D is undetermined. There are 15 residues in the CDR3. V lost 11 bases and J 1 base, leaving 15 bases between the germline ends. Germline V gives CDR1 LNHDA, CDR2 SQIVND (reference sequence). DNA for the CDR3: TGTGCCTCCACACCCGCTCCTTCTGGGGCCAACGTCCTGACTTTC. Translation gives CASTPAPSGANVLTF.

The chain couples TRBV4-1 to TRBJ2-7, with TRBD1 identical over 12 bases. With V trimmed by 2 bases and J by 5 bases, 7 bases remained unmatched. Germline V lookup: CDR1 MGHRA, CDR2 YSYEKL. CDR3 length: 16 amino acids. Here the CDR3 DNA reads TGCGCCAGCAGCCAAACTCCGGGACAGGGGGCCCACGAGCAGTACTTC. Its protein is CASSQTPGQGAHEQYF.

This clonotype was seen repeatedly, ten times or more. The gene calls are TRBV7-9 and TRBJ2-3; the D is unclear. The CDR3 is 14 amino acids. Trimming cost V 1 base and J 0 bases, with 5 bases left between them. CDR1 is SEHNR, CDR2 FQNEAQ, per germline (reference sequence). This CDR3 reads CASSLDRSTDTQYF. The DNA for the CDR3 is TGTGCCAGCAGCTTAGACAGAAGCACAGATACGCAGTATTTT.

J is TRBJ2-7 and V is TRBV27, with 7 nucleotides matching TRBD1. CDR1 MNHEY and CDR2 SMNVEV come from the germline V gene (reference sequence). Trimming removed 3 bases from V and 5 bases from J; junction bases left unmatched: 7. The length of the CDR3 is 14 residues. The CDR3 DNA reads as TGTGCCAGCAGTTTTGTAGGGGGCATAAACGAGCAGTACTTC. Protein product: CASSFVGGINEQYF.

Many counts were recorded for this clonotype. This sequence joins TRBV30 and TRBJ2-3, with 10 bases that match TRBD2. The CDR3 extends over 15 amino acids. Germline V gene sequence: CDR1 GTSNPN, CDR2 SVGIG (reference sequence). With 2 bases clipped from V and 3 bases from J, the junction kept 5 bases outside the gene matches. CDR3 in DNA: TGTGCCTGGAGTCCGTCAGCGGGGGGGACAGATACGCAGTATTTT. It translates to CAWSPSAGGTDTQYF.

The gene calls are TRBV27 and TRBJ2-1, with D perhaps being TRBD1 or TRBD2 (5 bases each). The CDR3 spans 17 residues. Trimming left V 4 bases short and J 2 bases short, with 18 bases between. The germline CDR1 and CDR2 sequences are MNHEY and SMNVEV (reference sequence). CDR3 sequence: CASSSMGVGGPYNEQFF. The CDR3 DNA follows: TGTGCCAGCAGTTCCATGGGGGTAGGTGGACCCTACAATGAGCAGTTCTTC.

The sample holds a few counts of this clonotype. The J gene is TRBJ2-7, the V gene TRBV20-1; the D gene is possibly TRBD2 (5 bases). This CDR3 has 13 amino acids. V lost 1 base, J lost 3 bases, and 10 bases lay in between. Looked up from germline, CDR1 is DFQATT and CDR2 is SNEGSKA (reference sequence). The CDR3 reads CSARGRTYYEQYF. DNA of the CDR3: TGCAGTGCTAGAGGCCGGACTTACTACGAGCAGTACTTC.

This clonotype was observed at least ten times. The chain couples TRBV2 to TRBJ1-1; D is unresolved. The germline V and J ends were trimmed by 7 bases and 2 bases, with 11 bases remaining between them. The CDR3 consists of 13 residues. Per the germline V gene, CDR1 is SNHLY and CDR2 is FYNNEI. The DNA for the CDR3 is TGTGCCAGCAATGGTCAGGAAAACACTGAAGCTTTCTTT. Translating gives CASNGQENTEAFF.

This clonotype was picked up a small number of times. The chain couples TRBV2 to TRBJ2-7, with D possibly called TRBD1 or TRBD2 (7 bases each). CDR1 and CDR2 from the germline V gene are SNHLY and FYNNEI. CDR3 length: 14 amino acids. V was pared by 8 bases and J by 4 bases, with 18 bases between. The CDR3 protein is CASQGGGGQYEQYF. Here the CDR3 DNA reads TGTGCCAGCCAAGGGGGCGGGGGACAATACGAGCAGTACTTC.

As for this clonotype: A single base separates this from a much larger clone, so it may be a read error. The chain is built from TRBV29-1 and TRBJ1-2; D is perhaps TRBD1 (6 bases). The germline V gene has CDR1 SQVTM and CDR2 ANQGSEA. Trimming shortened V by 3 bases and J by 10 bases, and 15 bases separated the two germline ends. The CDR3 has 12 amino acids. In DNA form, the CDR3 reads TGCAGCGTTGAGGACAGCCTGGAAGACTACACCTTC. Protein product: CSVEDSLEDYTF.

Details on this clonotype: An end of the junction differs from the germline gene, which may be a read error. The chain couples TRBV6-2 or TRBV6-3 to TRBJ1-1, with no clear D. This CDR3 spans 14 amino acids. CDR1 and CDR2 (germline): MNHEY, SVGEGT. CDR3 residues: CASSYRTENTKAFF. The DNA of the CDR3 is TGTGCCAGCAGTTACAGAACAGAGAACACTAAAGCTTTCTTT.

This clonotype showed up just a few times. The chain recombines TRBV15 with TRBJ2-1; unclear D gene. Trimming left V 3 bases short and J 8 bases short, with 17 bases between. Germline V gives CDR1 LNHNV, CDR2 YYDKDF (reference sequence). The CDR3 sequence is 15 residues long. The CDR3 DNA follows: TGTGCCACCAGCAGCACCATTGCGAGTGATGATGAGCAGTTCTTC. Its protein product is CATSSTIASDDEQFF.